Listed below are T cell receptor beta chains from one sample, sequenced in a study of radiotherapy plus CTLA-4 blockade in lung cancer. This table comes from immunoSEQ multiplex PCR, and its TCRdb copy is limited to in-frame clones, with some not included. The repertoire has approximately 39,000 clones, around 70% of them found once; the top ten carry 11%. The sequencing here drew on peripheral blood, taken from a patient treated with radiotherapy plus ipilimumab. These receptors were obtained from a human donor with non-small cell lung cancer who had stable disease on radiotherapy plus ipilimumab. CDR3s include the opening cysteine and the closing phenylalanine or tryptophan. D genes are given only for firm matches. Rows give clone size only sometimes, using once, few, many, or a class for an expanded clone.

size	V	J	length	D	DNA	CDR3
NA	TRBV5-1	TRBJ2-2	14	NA	TGCGCCAGCAGCTTGGACCCGAGCACCGGGGAGCTGTTTTTT	CASSLDPSTGELFF
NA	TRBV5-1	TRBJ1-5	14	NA	TGCGCCAGCAGCTTGGGAGGGATGGACCAGCCCCAGCATTTT	CASSLGGMDQPQHF
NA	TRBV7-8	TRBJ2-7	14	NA	TGTGCCAGCAGCTTAGGCGGAAGGGGCGACGAGCAGTACTTC	CASSLGGRGDEQYF
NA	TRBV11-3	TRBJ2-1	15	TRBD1	TGTGCCAGCAGCTATGTGGGACAGGGCGTCAATGAGCAGTTCTTC	CASSYVGQGVNEQFF
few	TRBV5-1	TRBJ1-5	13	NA	TGCGCCAGCAGCTTTGCAGGGCCTCAGCCCCAGCATTTT	CASSFAGPQPQHF
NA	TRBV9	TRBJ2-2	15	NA	TGTGCCAGCAGCCTGGAGCCCCGTGGCACCGGGGAGCTGTTTTTT	CASSLEPRGTGELFF
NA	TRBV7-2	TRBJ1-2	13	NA	TGTGCCAGCAGCCATGGCCAGGACTATGGCTACACCTTC	CASSHGQDYGYTF
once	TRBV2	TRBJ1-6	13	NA	TGTGCCAGCAGTAAGGGCGGGTATTCACCCCTCCACTTT	CASSKGGYSPLHF
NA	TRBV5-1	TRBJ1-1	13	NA	TGCGCCAGCAGCTTGTCCAGACAGCAAGAAGCTTTCTTT	CASSLSRQQEAFF
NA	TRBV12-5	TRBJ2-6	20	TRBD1	TGTGCTAGTGGTTTGGAACTTACGGGACAGGTTATCTCTGGGGCCAACGTCCTGACTTTC	CASGLELTGQVISGANVLTF
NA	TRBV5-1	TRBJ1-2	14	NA	TGCGCCAGCAGTAGAGAAGAGCTAGGCTATGGCTACACCTTC	CASSREELGYGYTF
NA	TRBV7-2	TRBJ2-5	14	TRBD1	TGTGCCAGCAGCTGGGGGCAGGGGGCCGGGACCCAGTACTTC	CASSWGQGAGTQYF
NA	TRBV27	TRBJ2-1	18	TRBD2	TGTGCCAGCAGCGGAGGACTAGCGGGGGGATGGAGGACGAATGAGCAGTTCTTC	CASSGGLAGGWRTNEQFF
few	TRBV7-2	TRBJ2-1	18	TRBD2	TGTGCCAGCAGCTTAGTGCCCTTTTGGGGGGGAGTAAAAAATGAGCAGTTCTTC	CASSLVPFWGGVKNEQFF
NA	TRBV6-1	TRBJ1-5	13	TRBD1	TGTGCCAGCCGGGACAGGTTAAATCAGCCCCAGCATTTT	CASRDRLNQPQHF
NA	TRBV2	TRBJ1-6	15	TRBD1	TGTGCCAGCAGAGTGGACAGGGATAAGGATCCACCCCTCCACTTT	CASRVDRDKDPPLHF
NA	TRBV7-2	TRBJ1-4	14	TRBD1	TGTGCCAGCAGCTCGGGGACAGGGGGCGGGAAACTGTTTTTT	CASSSGTGGGKLFF
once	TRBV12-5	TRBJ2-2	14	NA	TGTGCTAGTGGTTTGGGCAGGGTTACCGGGGAGCTGTTTTTT	CASGLGRVTGELFF